Shown below are 23 T cell receptor beta chains from a single sample sequenced in a study of breast tumors, draining lymph nodes, adjacent tissues (dated by TCRdb to 2015 to 2016). The library came from multiplex PCR. TCRdb records Illumina HiSeq 2000 as the sequencer. TCRdb reanalyzed the raw reads on its own, using fastp at Q25 for trimming and MiXCR for clone calling, and kept in-frame beta chains. Rows are combined by CDR3 protein, so each entry shows the most common genes and DNA. This sample lists about 17,000 distinct CDR3 sequences; around 58% were detected once. Together, the top ten hold about 20% of the sample. Sequenced sample: tumor-adjacent breast tissue. The source of these receptors is a female donor with breast cancer. Some clones in this sample may be carry-over from other donors' samples.

The CDR3 region is CSARNSGGDPQYF. CDR3 coding DNA: TGCAGTGCTAGGAACTCAGGGGGGGACCCTCAGTATTTT. The chain is built from TRBV20-1 and TRBJ2-3; either TRBD1 or TRBD2 may supply D (7 bases each). The CDR3 runs to 13 residues. Germline assignment: CDR1 DFQATT and CDR2 SNEGSKA (reference sequence). The V end was cut by 3 bases, the J end by 12 bases, with 19 bases between.

This clonotype was detected ten times or more. This chain joins TRBV3-1 and TRBJ2-4; 7 nucleotides line up with TRBD1. The germline V gene has CDR1 LGHDT and CDR2 YNNKEL (reference sequence). Unmatched junction bases numbered 7, after V lost 5 bases and J lost 9 bases. The CDR3 has 13 amino acids. The CDR3 protein is CASSETGYSIQYF. CDR3 DNA sequence: TGTGCCAGCAGCGAGACAGGGTACAGCATTCAGTACTTC.

In its sample, this clonotype ranks as medium-sized. The chain uses TRBV7-9 and TRBJ1-5, with D possibly TRBD1 on 6 matching bases. CDR1 and CDR2 (germline): SEHNR, FQNEAQ (reference sequence). V gave up 5 bases and J gave up 1 base, with 9 bases separating them. This CDR3 comprises 14 residues. The CDR3 sequence is CASSTQGSNQPQHF. Here the CDR3 DNA reads TGTGCCAGCAGCACTCAGGGGAGCAATCAGCCCCAGCATTTT. The variable domain in full, with the rest retrieved from reference TRBV7-9 and TRBJ1-5, is DTGVSQNPRHKITKRGQNVTFRCDPISEHNRLYWYRQTLGQGPEFLTYFQNEAQLEKSRLLSDRFSAERPKGSFSTLEIQRTEQGDSAMYLCASSTQGSNQPQHFGDGTRLSIL.

At least ten counts were recorded for this clonotype. It may be a read error: a sequence one base away is much more abundant. This chain uses TRBV20-1 with TRBJ2-1; D remains unclear. CDR3 length: 11 amino acids. Germline V gene sequence: CDR1 DFQATT, CDR2 SNEGSKA (reference sequence). The CDR3 reads CSASLYNEQSF. The CDR3 DNA is TGCAGTGCAAGCCTATACAATGAGCAGTCCTTC.

In its sample, this clonotype is medium-sized. J is TRBJ1-2 and V is TRBV5-1; 7 bases are a match to TRBD1. Germline loops: CDR1 SGHRS, CDR2 YFSETQ. With 0 bases clipped from V and 8 bases from J, the junction kept 13 bases outside the gene matches. The CDR3 totals 16 residues. CDR3 coding DNA: TGCGCCAGCAGCTTGGGCCTCGACAGGGCGGACAACGGCTACACCTTC. As protein: CASSLGLDRADNGYTF.

V gene TRBV18 combines with J gene TRBJ1-6; D is unresolved. The V and J ends lost 3 bases and 0 bases respectively, with 6 bases between them. Germline V lookup: CDR1 KGHSH, CDR2 LQKENI. CDR3 length: 15 residues. The chain's CDR3 is CASSPGSSYNSPLHF. The CDR3 region has the DNA TGTGCCAGCTCACCCGGGAGCTCCTATAATTCACCCCTCCACTTT.

The chain uses TRBV6-1 and TRBJ2-2; D possibly corresponds to TRBD1 (5 bases). CDR3 size: 15 residues. The germline V and J ends were trimmed by 6 bases and 0 bases, with 11 bases remaining between them. The germline V gene encodes CDR1 MNHNS and CDR2 SASEGT. DNA for the CDR3: TGTGCCAGCAGGGGCAGGGCAGCGAACACCGGGGAGCTGTTTTTT. Its protein product is CASRGRAANTGELFF.

This clonotype is labeled medium-sized (0.01 to 0.1%). The gene calls are TRBV6-6 and TRBJ1-6; a possible D gene is TRBD1 (6 bases). V gave up 7 bases and J gave up 9 bases, with 13 bases separating them. The CDR3 is 13 amino acids. The germline V gene encodes CDR1 MNHNY and CDR2 SVGAGI (reference sequence). The CDR3 nucleotides are TGTGCCAGCACCCCGACAGGTTCTTCACCCCTCCACTTT. It is translated as CASTPTGSSPLHF.

The chain has TRBV10-2 and TRBJ2-7; TRBD1 matches at 8 bases. Trimming cost V 0 bases and J 4 bases; bases outside gene matches: 2. This CDR3 contains 14 residues. From germline, CDR1 is WSHSY and CDR2 SAAADI. CDR3 DNA: TGCGCCAGCAGTGAGTCCGGACAGGGATACGAGCAGTACTTC. It is translated as CASSESGQGYEQYF.

In regard to this clonotype: The junction does not match germline at one end; this may be a read error. The rearrangement joins TRBV7-7 to TRBJ2-3, with TRBD2 matching over 11 bases. CDR1 is SSHAT and CDR2 is FNYEAQ in the germline V gene (reference sequence). The CDR3 loop spans 15 amino acids. The CDR3 protein is CASSLGTSGRDTQYF. In nucleotides, the CDR3 is TGTGCTAGCAGCTTAGGCACTAGCGGGAGAGATACGCAGTATTTT.

This clonotype was found once. Mismatch with germline at one junction end may stem from a read error. The V gene is TRBV19, the J gene TRBJ1-3; TRBD1 matches at 11 bases. The CDR3 has 15 residues. In germline, CDR1 is LNHDA, CDR2 SQIVND (reference sequence). The CDR3 loop reads CASSAGTGGGITIYF. In DNA form, the CDR3 reads TGTGCCAGTAGTGCCGGGACAGGGGGGGGAATCACCATATATTTT. The entire variable domain, with the rest obtained from reference TRBV19 and TRBJ1-3, is as follows: DGGITQSPKYLFRKEGQNVTLSCEQNLNHDAMYWYRQDPGQGLRLIYYSQIVNDFQKGDIAEGYSVSREKKESFPLTVTSAQKNPTAFYLCASSAGTGGGITIYFGEGSWLTVV.

This chain uses TRBV25-1 with TRBJ2-1, with a possible D match to TRBD2 (5 bases). Germline V CDR1 and CDR2: MGHDK, SYGVNS. The CDR3 sequence is 15 residues long. Trimming left V 1 base short and J 4 bases short, with 11 bases between. CDR3: CASSEFGRTYNEQFF. In nucleotides, the CDR3 is TGTGCCAGCAGTGAATTTGGGAGAACTTACAATGAGCAGTTCTTC.

The rearrangement links TRBV20-1 to TRBJ2-3, with D hard to call. Deletions cut 6 bases from V and 4 bases from J, with 17 bases between. CDR3 length: 14 residues. Per germline, CDR1 DFQATT and CDR2 SNEGSKA (reference sequence). CDR3 sequence: CSARPHGRADTQYF. CDR3 bases: TGCAGTGCCCGACCTCACGGACGCGCAGATACGCAGTATTTT.

The chain links TRBV4-2 to TRBJ2-7, with TRBD1 as a possible D gene (6 bases). Germline CDR1 LGHNA, CDR2 YNFKEQ. The V end lost 1 base, the J end lost 5 bases, and 12 bases lay between the germline ends. The CDR3 loop spans 14 amino acids. The CDR3 sequence is CASSQGRTANEQYF. The CDR3 bases are TGTGCCAGCAGCCAAGGCCGGACAGCCAACGAGCAGTACTTC.

The genes are TRBV19 and TRBJ2-7, with TRBD1 matching 10 bases. The CDR3 length is 15 residues. The junction had 10 bases not matched to a gene; V was cut back by 6 bases and J by 5 bases. Germline V gene lookup returns CDR1 LNHDA and CDR2 SQIVND (reference sequence). CDR3 amino acids: CASSSRQGAVHEQYF. The CDR3, as DNA: TGTGCCAGTAGCAGCAGACAGGGGGCGGTCCACGAGCAGTACTTC.

This clonotype occurred once. This rearrangement joins TRBV29-1 to TRBJ2-3, with 10 bases identical to TRBD1. V lost 6 bases to trimming and J lost 4 bases; unmatched junction nucleotides: 10. Per the germline V gene, CDR1 is SQVTM and CDR2 is ANQGSEA. The CDR3 length is 15 residues. CDR3 in DNA: TGCAGCGTAGTCCGGGACAGGGGTCTTCCAGATACGCAGTATTTT. This codes for CSVVRDRGLPDTQYF.

This clonotype came up once. The chain has TRBV14 and TRBJ2-2; 8 positions agree with TRBD1. The CDR3 spans 15 residues. Trimming at V came to 3 bases and at J to 6 bases, leaving 6 bases not matched to a gene. Germline V CDR1 and CDR2: SGHDN, FVKESK. CDR3 region: CASSQKPRGPGELFF. For the CDR3, the DNA is TGTGCCAGCAGCCAGAAACCCAGGGGGCCCGGGGAGCTGTTTTTT.

The gene calls are TRBV2 and TRBJ2-2; 8 bases agree with TRBD2. Germline CDR1 is SNHLY and CDR2 is FYNNEI. J gave up 6 bases and V 3 bases, and 6 bases lay outside the gene matches. The CDR3 is 15 amino acids. For the CDR3, the DNA is TGTGCCAGCAGTGAGTCGGGACTAGTCCCCGGGGAGCTGTTTTTT. Encoded protein: CASSESGLVPGELFF.

The V gene is TRBV15, the J gene TRBJ2-2; 8 bases are shared with TRBD2. Unmatched junction bases numbered 3, after V lost 1 base and J lost 2 bases. This CDR3 comprises 16 residues. Germline CDR1 is LNHNV and CDR2 is YYDKDF (reference sequence). The CDR3 sequence: CATSRVAGGNTGELFF. The CDR3 DNA sequence: TGTGCCACCAGCAGAGTGGCGGGAGGTAACACCGGGGAGCTGTTTTTT.

This clonotype was counted a single time. The germline gene is not matched at one end of the junction; a read error may be the cause. The CDR3 sequence: CASSEGQGYEKLFF. The CDR3 coding sequence is TGTGCTAGCAGCGAGGGACAGGGTTACGAAAAACTGTTTTTT. The chain links TRBV7-7 to TRBJ1-4, with 9 positions matching TRBD1. This CDR3 is 14 amino acids long. Germline V gene sequence: CDR1 SSHAT, CDR2 FNYEAQ (reference sequence).

The chain combines TRBV7-9 with TRBJ1-5; D is unclear. V lost 0 bases, J lost 0 bases, and 15 bases lay in between. CDR3 length: 18 residues. Germline V CDR1 and CDR2: SEHNR, FQNEAQ (reference sequence). CDR3 nucleotides: TGTGCCAGCAGCTTAGCGAGGAGGGTTCCTTATAGCAATCAGCCCCAGCATTTT. It translates to CASSLARRVPYSNQPQHF.

The chain links TRBV7-6 to TRBJ2-2; D possibly matches TRBD1 or TRBD2 (6 bases each). Germline CDR1 is SGHVS and CDR2 is FNYEAQ. The V and J ends lost 8 bases and 4 bases respectively, with 14 bases between them. CDR3 length: 14 amino acids. For the CDR3, the DNA is TGTGCCAGCGGGAACGGGGGCACCACCGGGGAGCTGTTTTTT. It codes for CASGNGGTTGELFF.

This clonotype ranks as medium-sized. V gene TRBV12-3 or TRBV12-4 combines with J gene TRBJ1-5; 7 nucleotides match TRBD1. With V trimmed by 6 bases and J by 6 bases, 11 bases remained unmatched. The CDR3 is 15 amino acids. This chain's CDR3 is CASSSDRVGGQPQHF. CDR3 bases: TGTGCCAGCAGCTCTGACAGGGTGGGAGGTCAGCCCCAGCATTTT.